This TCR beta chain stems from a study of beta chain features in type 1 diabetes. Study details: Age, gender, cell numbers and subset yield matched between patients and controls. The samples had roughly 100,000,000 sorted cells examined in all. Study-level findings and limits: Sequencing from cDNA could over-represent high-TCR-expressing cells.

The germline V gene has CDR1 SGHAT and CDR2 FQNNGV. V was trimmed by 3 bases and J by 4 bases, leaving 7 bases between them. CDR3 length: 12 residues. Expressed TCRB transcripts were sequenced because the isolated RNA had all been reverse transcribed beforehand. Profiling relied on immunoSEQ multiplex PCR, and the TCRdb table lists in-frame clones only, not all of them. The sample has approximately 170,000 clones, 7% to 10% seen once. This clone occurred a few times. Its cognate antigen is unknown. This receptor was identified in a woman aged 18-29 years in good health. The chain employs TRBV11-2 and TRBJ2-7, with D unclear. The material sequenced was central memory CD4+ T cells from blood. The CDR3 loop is CASSLREYEQYF. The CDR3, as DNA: TGTGCCAGCAGCTTGAGAGAATACGAGCAGTACTTC. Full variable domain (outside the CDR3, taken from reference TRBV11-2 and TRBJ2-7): EAGVAQSPRYKIIEKRQSVAFWCNPISGHATLYWYQQILGQGPKLLIQFQNNGVVDDSQLPKDRFSAERLKGVDSTLKIQPAKLEDSAVYLCASSLREYEQYFGPGTRLTVT.